The rows below give T cell receptor beta chains drawn from one sample of a study of cytomegalovirus exposure and HLA in healthy donors. Method: immunoSEQ multiplex PCR; TCRdb's copy keeps in-frame clones and lacks some. In the table there are 150,000 or so clones, roughly 79% of which are singletons. Specimen: PBMCs. All receptors derive from a man aged 45 to 65 in good health and CMV-seropositive. CDR3s include the opening cysteine and the closing phenylalanine or tryptophan. The D gene is left open where the match is weak. A row's size may be missing; if present it is once, few, many or a size class.

few TRBJ2-1 TRBV30 TRBD1 CAWSPYSTGGNEQFF TGTGCCTGGAGTCCCTACTCGACAGGGGGAAATGAGCAGTTCTTC
few TRBJ1-1 TRBV6-1 . CASSEGAVTYRTEAFF TGTGCCAGCAGTGAGGGGGCTGTGACCTATAGGACTGAAGCTTTCTTT
. TRBJ2-7 TRBV6-6 . CASSLGAGNSYEQYF TGTGCCAGCAGTTTGGGAGCCGGGAACTCCTACGAGCAGTACTTC
. TRBJ2-3 TRBV4-2 . CASSQDLDYLTDTQYF TGTGCCAGCAGCCAAGATTTGGACTACCTCACAGATACGCAGTATTTT
. TRBJ2-5 TRBV19 . CARTTRRIRETQYF TGTGCCAGGACAACTAGGAGGATCCGAGAGACCCAGTACTTC
. TRBJ2-7 TRBV19 . CASSRGSRYEQYF TGTGCCAGTAGCCGGGGGAGCCGCTACGAGCAGTACTTC
once TRBJ1-3 TRBV19 . CASSISSGNTIYF TGTGCCAGTTCAATTAGCTCTGGAAACACCATATATTTT
. TRBJ2-3 TRBV27 . CASRGARDTQYF TGTGCCAGCCGGGGGGCGCGGGATACGCAGTATTTT
. TRBJ2-5 TRBV7-9 TRBD2 CASSQRALAVQETQYF TGTGCCAGCAGCCAACGGGCACTAGCGGTACAAGAGACCCAGTACTTC
once TRBJ2-2 TRBV27 . CASSSGGSTGELFF TGTGCCAGCAGTTCCGGGGGATCGACCGGGGAGCTGTTTTTT
. TRBJ1-4 TRBV6-1 TRBD1 CASSASQGTNEKLFF TGTGCCAGCAGTGCCTCACAGGGGACTAATGAAAAACTGTTTTTT